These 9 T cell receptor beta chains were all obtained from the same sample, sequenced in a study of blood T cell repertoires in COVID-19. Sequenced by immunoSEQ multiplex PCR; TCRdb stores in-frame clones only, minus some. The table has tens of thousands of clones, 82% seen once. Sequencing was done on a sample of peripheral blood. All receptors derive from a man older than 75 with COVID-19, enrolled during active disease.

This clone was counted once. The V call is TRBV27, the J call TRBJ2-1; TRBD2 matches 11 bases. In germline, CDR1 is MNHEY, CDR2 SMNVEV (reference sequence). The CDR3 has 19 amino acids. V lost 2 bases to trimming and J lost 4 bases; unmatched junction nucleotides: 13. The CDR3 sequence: CASSLGSASGRLLYNEQFF. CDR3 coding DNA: TGTGCCAGCAGTTTAGGTTCGGCTAGCGGGAGGTTACTATACAATGAGCAGTTCTTC.

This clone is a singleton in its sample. CDR3 nucleotide sequence: TGTGCCAGCAGCTCCAGACGCCAAACAGGGATGGGCAATGAGCAGTTCTTC. It specifies CASSSRRQTGMGNEQFF. V is TRBV5-6 and J is TRBJ2-1, with D perhaps matching TRBD1 (6 bases). The CDR3 has 17 residues. V was trimmed by 3 bases and J by 6 bases, leaving 22 bases between them. Looked up from germline, CDR1 is SGHDT and CDR2 is YYEEEE.

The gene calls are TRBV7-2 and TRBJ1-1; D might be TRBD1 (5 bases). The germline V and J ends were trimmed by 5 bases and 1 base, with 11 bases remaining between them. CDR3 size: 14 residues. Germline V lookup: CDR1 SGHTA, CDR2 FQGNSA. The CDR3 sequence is CASSPRGGNTEAFF. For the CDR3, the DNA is TGTGCCAGCAGCCCTCGGGGGGGGAACACTGAAGCTTTCTTT.

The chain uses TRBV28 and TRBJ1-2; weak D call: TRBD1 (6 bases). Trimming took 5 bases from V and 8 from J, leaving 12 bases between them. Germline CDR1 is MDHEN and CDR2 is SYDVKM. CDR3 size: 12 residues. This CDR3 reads CASSPGVGGYTF. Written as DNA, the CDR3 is TGTGCCAGCAGTCCAGGGGTTGGCGGCTACACCTTC.

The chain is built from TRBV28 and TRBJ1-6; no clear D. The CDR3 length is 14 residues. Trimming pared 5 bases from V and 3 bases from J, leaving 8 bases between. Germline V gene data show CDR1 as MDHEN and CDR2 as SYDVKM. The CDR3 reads CASSPSYYNSPLHF. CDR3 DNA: TGTGCCAGCAGTCCTAGTTACTATAATTCACCCCTCCACTTT.

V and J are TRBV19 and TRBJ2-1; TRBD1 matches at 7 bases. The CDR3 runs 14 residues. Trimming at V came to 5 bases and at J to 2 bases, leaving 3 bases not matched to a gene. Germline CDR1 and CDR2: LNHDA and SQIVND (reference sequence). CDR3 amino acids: CASSPQGAYNEQFF. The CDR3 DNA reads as TGTGCCAGTAGTCCCCAGGGGGCCTACAATGAGCAGTTCTTC.

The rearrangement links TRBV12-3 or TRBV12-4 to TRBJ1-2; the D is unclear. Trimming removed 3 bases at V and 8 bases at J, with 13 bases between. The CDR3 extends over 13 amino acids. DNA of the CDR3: TGTGCCAGCAGTTTTGTGCGGAGTCTGGGCTACACCTTC. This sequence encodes CASSFVRSLGYTF.

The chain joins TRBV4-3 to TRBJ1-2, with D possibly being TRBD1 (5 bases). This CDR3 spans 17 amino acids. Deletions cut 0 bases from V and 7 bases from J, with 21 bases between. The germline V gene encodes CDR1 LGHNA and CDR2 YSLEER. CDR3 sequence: CASSQDLGTPGGSGYTF. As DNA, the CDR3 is TGCGCCAGCAGCCAAGATCTGGGGACTCCCGGAGGGTCTGGCTACACCTTC.

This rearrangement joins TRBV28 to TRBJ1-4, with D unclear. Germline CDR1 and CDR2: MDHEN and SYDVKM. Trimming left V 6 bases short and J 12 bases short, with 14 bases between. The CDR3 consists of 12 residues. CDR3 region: CASSLAGFQLFF. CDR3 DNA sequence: TGTGCCAGCAGCCTAGCGGGGTTTCAACTGTTTTTT.